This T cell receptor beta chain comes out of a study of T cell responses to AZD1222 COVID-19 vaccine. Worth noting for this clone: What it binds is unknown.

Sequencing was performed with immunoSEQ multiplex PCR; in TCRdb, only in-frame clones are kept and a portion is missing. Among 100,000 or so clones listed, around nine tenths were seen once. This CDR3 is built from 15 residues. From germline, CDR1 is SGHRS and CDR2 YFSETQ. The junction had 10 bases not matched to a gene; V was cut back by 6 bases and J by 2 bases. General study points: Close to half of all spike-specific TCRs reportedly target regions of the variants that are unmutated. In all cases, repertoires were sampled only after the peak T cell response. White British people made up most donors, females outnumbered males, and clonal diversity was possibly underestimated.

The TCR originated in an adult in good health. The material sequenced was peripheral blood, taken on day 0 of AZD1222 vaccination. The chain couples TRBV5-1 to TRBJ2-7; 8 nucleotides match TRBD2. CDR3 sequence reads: CASTLAGQATYEQYF. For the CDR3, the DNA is TGCGCCAGCACCCTAGCGGGTCAAGCGACCTACGAGCAGTACTTC.